This T cell receptor (beta chain) appears in the sequencing data of a study of early T cells in non-severe SARS-CoV-2 infection. For the study at large: Chains from this unsorted whole-blood bulk RNA could not be paired.

Individually, cDNA molecules had unique molecular identifiers attached to them. TCRdb used MiXCR to reprocess the 5' RACE reads, holding one entry per CDR3 protein. Of approximately 19,000 distinct CDR3 sequences listed, around 5.7% were seen once; the top ten hold around 5.8%. Within the sample, this clonotype is medium-sized. CDR3 size: 14 residues. Germline loops: CDR1 SGDLS, CDR2 YYNGEE. V lost 1 base to trimming and J lost 4 bases, with 11 bases between them. This clonotype originated in an adult who was a healthcare worker with PCR-confirmed SARS-CoV-2 infection or an uninfected control (not recorded which). The gene calls are TRBV9 and TRBJ1-2; tentative D call: TRBD1 (5 bases). Sequenced input: whole blood. This chain's CDR3 is CASSVSQGPYGYTF. The CDR3 bases are TGTGCCAGCAGCGTAAGCCAGGGCCCCTATGGCTACACCTTC.